What follows is one TCR beta chain and its context. The entry originates in a study of blood T cell repertoires in COVID-19. At the level of the study: The United States, Italy and Spain were the sources of the acute and convalescent COVID-19 samples.

Germline CDR1 is MRHNA and CDR2 is SNTAGT. The CDR3 has 17 residues. V lost 1 base and J lost 2; bases outside the gene matches: 5. Measured with immunoSEQ multiplex PCR; TCRdb has only the in-frame clones, and not every one. The table shows fewer than 200,000 clones, with roughly 80% occurring only once. Ages ranged from roughly 18 to 100 years, with residence in about two dozen US areas. Clinical histories supplied by participants themselves formed the basis of cohort assignment. Input material: PBMCs or T cells enriched from blood (not recorded which). This sequence was found in a woman aged 40 to 50 with acute COVID-19. The chain couples TRBV6-4 to TRBJ2-6, with 7 bases identical to TRBD1. The CDR3: CASSDWNRGAGANVLTF. The CDR3 DNA sequence: TGTGCCAGCAGTGACTGGAACAGGGGAGCTGGGGCCAACGTCCTGACTTTC.